This T cell receptor beta chain was identified in a study of T cell repertoires in cytomegalovirus infection. Study-wide background: Both a matching HLA type and CMV infection were indicated by public TCR beta signatures.

TCRdb re-derived calls from the reads in MiXCR, one entry per CDR3 protein. This table holds under 600,000 distinct CDR3 sequences, approximately 15% found once. As for this clonotype: Antigen unknown.

The study, taken as a whole, reports: What dominated the ex vivo response were HLA-C-restricted CMV-specific TCR beta clonotypes.

The origin of this receptor is a human donor in good health (CMV status not recorded). Some clones in this sample may be carry-over from other donors' samples. Sequencing used CD8+ T cells from PBMCs.

In DNA, the CDR3 is TGTGCCAGCAGTGAAAAGGACTCATTCACAGATACGCAGTATTTT. Protein product: CASSEKDSFTDTQYF. The chain joins TRBV2 to TRBJ2-3; TRBD2 might be the D (5 bases). V gave up 2 bases and J gave up 2 bases, with 11 bases separating them. There are 15 residues in the CDR3. The germline CDR1 and CDR2 sequences are SNHLY and FYNNEI.